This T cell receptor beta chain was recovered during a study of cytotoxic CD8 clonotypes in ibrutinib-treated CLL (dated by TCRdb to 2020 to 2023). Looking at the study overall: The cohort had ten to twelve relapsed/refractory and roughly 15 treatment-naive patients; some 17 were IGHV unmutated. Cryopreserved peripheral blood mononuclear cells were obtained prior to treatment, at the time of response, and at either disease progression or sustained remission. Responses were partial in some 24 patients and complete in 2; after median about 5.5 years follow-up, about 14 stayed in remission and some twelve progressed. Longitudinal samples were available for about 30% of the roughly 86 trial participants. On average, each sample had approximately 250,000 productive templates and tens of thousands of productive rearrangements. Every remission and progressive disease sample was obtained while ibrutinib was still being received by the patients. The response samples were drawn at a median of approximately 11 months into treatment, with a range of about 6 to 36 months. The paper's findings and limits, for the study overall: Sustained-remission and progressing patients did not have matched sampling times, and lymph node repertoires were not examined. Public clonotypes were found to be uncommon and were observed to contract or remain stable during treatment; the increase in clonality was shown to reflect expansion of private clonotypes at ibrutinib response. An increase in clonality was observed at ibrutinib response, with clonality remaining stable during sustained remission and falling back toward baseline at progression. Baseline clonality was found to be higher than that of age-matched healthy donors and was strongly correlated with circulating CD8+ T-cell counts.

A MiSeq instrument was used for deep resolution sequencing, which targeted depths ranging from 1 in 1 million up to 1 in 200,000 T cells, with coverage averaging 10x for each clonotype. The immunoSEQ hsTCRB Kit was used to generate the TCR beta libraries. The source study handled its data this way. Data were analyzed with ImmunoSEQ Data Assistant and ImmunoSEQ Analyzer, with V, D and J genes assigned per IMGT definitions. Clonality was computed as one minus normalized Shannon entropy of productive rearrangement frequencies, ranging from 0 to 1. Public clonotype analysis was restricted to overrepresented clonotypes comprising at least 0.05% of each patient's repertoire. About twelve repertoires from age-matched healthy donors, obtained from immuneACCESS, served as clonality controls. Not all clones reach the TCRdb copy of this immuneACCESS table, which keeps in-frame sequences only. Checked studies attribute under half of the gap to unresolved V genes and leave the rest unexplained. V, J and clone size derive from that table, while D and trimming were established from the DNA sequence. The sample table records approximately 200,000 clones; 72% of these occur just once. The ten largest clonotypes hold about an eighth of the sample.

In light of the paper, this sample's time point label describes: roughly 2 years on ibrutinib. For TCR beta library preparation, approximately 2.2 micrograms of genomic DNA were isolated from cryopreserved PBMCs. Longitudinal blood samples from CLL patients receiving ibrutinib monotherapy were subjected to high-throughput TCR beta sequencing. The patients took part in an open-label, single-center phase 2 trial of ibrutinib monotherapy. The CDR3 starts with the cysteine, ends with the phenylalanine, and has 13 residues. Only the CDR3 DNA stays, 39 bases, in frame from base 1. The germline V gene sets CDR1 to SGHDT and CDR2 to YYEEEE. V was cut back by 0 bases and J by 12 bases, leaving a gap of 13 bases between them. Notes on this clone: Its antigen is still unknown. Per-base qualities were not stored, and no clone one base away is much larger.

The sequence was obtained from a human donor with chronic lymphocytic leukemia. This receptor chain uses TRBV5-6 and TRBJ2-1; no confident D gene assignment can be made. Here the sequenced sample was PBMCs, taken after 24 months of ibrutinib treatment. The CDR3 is CASSLVGFQVQFF. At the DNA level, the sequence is TGTGCCAGCAGCTTGGTAGGGTTTCAGGTGCAGTTCTTC.